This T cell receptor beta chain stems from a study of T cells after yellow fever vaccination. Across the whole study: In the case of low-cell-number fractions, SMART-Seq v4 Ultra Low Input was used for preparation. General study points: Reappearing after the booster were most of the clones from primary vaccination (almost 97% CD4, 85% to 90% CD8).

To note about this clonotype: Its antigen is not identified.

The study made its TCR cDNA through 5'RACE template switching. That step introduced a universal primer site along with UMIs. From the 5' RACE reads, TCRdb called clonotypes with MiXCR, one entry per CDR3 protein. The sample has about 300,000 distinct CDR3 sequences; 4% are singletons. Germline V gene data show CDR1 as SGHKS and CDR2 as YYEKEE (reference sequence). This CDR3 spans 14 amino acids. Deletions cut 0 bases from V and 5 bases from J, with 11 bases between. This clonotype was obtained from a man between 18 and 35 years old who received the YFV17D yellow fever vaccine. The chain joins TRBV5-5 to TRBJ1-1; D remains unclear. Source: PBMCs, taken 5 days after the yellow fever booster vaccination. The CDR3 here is CASSLEGELTEAFF. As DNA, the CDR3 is TGTGCCAGCAGCTTGGAGGGAGAACTTACTGAAGCTTTCTTT.